This TCR beta chain was sequenced in a study of cytomegalovirus exposure and HLA in healthy donors. Points from the study as a whole: TCR beta sequences numbering 15,000 to 20,000 were associated with HLA alleles at 0.05 false discovery rate in a later analysis.

Concerning this clone itself: No antigen is known for it.

The PCR used 60 Vbeta and 13 Jbeta primers. Using immunoSEQ multiplex PCR, the repertoire was profiled, and TCRdb retains in-frame clones only, with some absent. The sample has about 130,000 clones, roughly a sixth seen once. The specimen was PBMCs. This clonotype originated in a female donor in good health and CMV-seropositive.

The CDR3, as DNA: TGTGCCTGGAGGGAGCATCTGGGACAGGGCAGCGACGAGCAGTACTTC. Translating it yields CAWREHLGQGSDEQYF. The rearrangement uses TRBV30 and TRBJ2-7; 9 nucleotides agree with TRBD1. The ends lost 3 bases at V and 5 bases at J; junction bases unmatched: 14. Germline assignment: CDR1 GTSNPN and CDR2 SVGIG (reference sequence). There are 16 residues in the CDR3. The whole variable domain, remainder taken from reference TRBV30 and TRBJ2-7, is SQTIHQWPATLVQPVGSPLSLECTVEGTSNPNLYWYRQAAGRGLQLLFYSVGIGQISSEVPQNLSASRPQDRQFILSSKKLLLSDSGFYLCAWREHLGQGSDEQYFGPGTRLTVT.